This TCR beta chain was recovered during a study of T cell responses to AZD1222 COVID-19 vaccine. General study results and limits: Possibly, clonal diversity was underestimated; donors were largely white British and included more females. CD4 TCRs associated with vaccination spanned spike, dominating at 160-218 and 743-854.

Details on this clone: Its cognate antigen is unknown.

Sequencing used immunoSEQ multiplex PCR; TCRdb keeps in-frame clones, though not all of them. The sample yields tens of thousands of clones, 70% to 90% seen once. V trimming: 3 bases; J trimming: 3 bases; junction bases outside the gene matches: 6. This CDR3 is 16 amino acids long. The germline V gene encodes CDR1 LGHDT and CDR2 YNNKEL (reference sequence). The TCR was taken from an adult in good health. Sample: peripheral blood, taken on day 0 of AZD1222 vaccination. The chain links TRBV3-1 (or the pseudogene TRBV3-2) to TRBJ1-4; 8 nucleotides match TRBD1. CDR3 in amino acids: CASSQTGVSANEKLFF. The CDR3 DNA sequence: TGTGCCAGCAGCCAGACAGGGGTGTCAGCTAATGAAAAACTGTTTTTT.